This T cell receptor (beta chain) comes out of a study of CD8 T cells in Susac syndrome. This CDR3 is 14 amino acids long. V shed 4 bases and J 9 bases; nucleotides not matched to a gene: 6. The germline CDR1 and CDR2 sequences are SEHNR and FQNEAQ (reference sequence). It was with random hexamers that about 0.45 to 1 ug RNA was reverse transcribed. From the immunoSEQ multiplex PCR reads, TCRdb called clonotypes with MiXCR, one entry per CDR3 protein. The top ten clones hold roughly 0.16% of a sample with tens of thousands of distinct CDR3 sequences, 90% to 95% of them seen once. This clonotype showed up just once.

The sample consisted of CD4+ T cells from PBMCs. The TCR comes from a human donor with Susac syndrome. The V gene is TRBV7-9, the J gene TRBJ2-5; 12 bases line up with TRBD2. For the CDR3, the DNA is TGTGCCAGCAGCTCCGGGACTAGCGGGTCCGCCCAGTACTTC. This translates into CASSSGTSGSAQYF. The complete variable domain, with remaining parts taken from reference TRBV7-9 and TRBJ2-5, reads DTGVSQNPRHKITKRGQNVTFRCDPISEHNRLYWYRQTLGQGPEFLTYFQNEAQLEKSRLLSDRFSAERPKGSFSTLEIQRTEQGDSAMYLCASSSGTSGSAQYFGPGTRLLVL.